Sequencing of this TCR beta chain was carried out in a study of cytomegalovirus exposure and HLA in healthy donors. As for the study in general: About 82 million unique TCRs from HLA-typed donors were held in an early release of data.

With respect to this clone: What it binds is not known.

PCR was performed using 60 Vbeta and 13 Jbeta primers. TCRdb keeps only in-frame clones here, not all; method: immunoSEQ multiplex PCR. The data contain around 280,000 clones, over 85% of them singletons. Deletions cut 3 bases from V and 4 bases from J, with 16 bases between. The CDR3 consists of 16 residues. CDR1 is SGHDT and CDR2 is YYEEEE in the germline V gene. Regarding donors, all were healthy bone marrow donors. The study, taken as a whole, reports: Follow-up analysis later connected one missense variant in DCLRE1C with trimming of TCR beta V- and J-genes. For most TCR beta V segments, an earlier analysis put the productive rate at about 87% or about 30% of the time.

This chain uses TRBV5-6 with TRBJ2-2; D possibly corresponds to TRBD2 (5 bases). This clonotype was sampled from a woman aged 18-29 years in good health and CMV-seronegative. The sequencing sample was made of PBMCs. In nucleotides, the CDR3 is TGTGCCAGCAGCTCCAGTTCGGGGAAGTTCACCGGGGAGCTGTTTTTT. Translated: CASSSSSGKFTGELFF.